The clone carrying this TCR beta chain appeared many times. The antigen is not known. Trimming took 2 bases from V and 3 from J; bases not matched to a gene: 7. Germline V gene sequence: CDR1 SGHTA, CDR2 FQGNSA. The CDR3 spans 15 residues. TCRdb fed the reads into MiXCR, producing one record per CDR3 protein. The sample shows 600,000 to 700,000 distinct CDR3 sequences, around 30% of them seen only once. The record originates from a study of T cell repertoires in cytomegalovirus infection. Study results and limitations: In two of eight donors, the top clonotype was HLA-C-restricted CMV-specific.

The clonotype comes from a human donor in good health (CMV status not recorded). Some clones in this sample may be carry-over from other donors' samples. The V and J genes are TRBV7-2 and TRBJ2-7; 7 bases fit TRBD1. The sample was cultured PBMCs, taken from culture after CMV antigen stimulation. CDR3 sequence (DNA): TGTGCCAGCAGCTTAAGTATAGGGGGCATCTACGAGCAGTACTTC. This gives the protein CASSLSIGGIYEQYF. The full variable domain, rest sourced from reference TRBV7-2 and TRBJ2-7, is GAGVSQSPSNKVTEKGKDVELRCDPISGHTALYWYRQSLGQGLEFLIYFQGNSAPDKSGLPSDRFSAERTGGSVSTLTIQRTQQEDSAVYLCASSLSIGGIYEQYFGPGTRLTVT.